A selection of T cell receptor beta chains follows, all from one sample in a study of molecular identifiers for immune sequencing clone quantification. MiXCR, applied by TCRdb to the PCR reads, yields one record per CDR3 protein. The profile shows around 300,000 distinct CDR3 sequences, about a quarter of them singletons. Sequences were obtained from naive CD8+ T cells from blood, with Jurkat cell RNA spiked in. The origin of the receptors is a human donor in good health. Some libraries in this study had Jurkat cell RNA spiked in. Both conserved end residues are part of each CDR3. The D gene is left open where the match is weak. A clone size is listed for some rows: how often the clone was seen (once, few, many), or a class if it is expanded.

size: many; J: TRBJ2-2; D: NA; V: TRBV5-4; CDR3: CASSGKEHTGELFF; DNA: TGTGCCAGCAGCGGGAAGGAACACACCGGGGAGCTGTTTTTT
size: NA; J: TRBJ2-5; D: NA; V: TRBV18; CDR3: CASSPQSHADPKTQYF; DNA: TGTGCCAGCTCACCTCAATCCCACGCGGACCCGAAGACCCAGTACTTC
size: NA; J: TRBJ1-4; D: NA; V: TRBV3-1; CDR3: CASSQDWGSTNEKLFF; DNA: TGTGCCAGCAGCCAAGATTGGGGCTCAACTAATGAAAAACTGTTTTTT
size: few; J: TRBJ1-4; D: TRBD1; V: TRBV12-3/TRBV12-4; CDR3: CASRTGRGEKLFF; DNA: TGTGCCAGCAGGACAGGGAGGGGTGAAAAACTGTTTTTT
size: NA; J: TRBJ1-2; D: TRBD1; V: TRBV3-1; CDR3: CASSQDGTGFHGYTF; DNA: TGTGCCAGCAGCCAAGATGGGACAGGGTTCCATGGCTACACCTTC
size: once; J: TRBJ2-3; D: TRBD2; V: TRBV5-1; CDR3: CASSRGRSGNADTQYF; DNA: TGCGCCAGCAGCCGGGGGAGAAGCGGGAACGCAGATACGCAGTATTTT
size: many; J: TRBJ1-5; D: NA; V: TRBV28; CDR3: CASSWGRSIKPQHF; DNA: TGTGCCAGCAGTTGGGGGAGATCAATCAAGCCCCAGCATTTT
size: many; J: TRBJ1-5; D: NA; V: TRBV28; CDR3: CASRQRGGLSRQPQHF; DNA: TGTGCCAGCAGGCAACGGGGAGGTTTATCACGGCAGCCCCAGCATTTT
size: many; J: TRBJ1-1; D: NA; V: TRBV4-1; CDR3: CASSHGIQVMNTEAFF; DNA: TGCGCCAGCAGCCACGGGATACAGGTCATGAACACTGAAGCTTTCTTT
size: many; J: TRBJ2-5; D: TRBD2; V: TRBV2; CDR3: CASSESPTSGGEETQYF; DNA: TGTGCCAGCAGTGAATCCCCGACTAGCGGGGGTGAAGAGACCCAGTACTTC
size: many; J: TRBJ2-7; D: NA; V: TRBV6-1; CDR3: CASSGFEQYF; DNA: TGTGCCAGCAGCGGGTTCGAGCAGTACTTC
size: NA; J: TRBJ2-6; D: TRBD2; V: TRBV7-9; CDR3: CASSSPQRGARANVLTF; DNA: TGTGCCAGCAGTTCTCCCCAGCGGGGCGCTAGGGCCAACGTCCTGACTTTC
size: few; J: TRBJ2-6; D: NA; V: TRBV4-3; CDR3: CASSQDKGGANVLTF; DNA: TGCGCCAGCAGCCAAGATAAGGGGGGAGCCAACGTCCTGACTTTC
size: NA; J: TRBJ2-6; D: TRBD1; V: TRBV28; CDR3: CASSLPGQGGPGAPVLPF; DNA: TGTGCCAGCAGTCTACCGGGACAGGGGGGTCCTGGGGCCCCCGTCCTGCCTTTC
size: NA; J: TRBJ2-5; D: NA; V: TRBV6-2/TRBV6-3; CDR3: CARRYGTDSAPSF; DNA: TGTGCCCGCCGCTACGGGACCGATTCCGCGCCGTCCTTC
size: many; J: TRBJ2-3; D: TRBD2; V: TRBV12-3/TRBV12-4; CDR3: CASSPGTSVYTDTQYF; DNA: TGTGCCAGCAGCCCCGGGACTAGCGTATACACAGATACGCAGTATTTT
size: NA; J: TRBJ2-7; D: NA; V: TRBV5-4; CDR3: CASSSEVGYEQYF; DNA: TGTGCCAGCAGCTCGGAGGTGGGTTACGAGCAGTACTTC
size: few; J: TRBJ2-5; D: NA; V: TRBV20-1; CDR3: CSARDLTEYQETQYF; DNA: TGCAGTGCTAGAGACCTGACAGAGTACCAAGAGACCCAGTACTTC
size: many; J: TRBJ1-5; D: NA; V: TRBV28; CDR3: CASRQAGQLRSQPQHF; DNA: TGTGCCAGCAGGCAGGCCGGACAGCTCAGGAGTCAGCCCCAGCATTTT
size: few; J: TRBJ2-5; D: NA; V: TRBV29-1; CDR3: CSVGGQKEYQETQYF; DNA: TGCAGCGTTGGCGGTCAGAAAGAATACCAAGAGACCCAGTACTTC
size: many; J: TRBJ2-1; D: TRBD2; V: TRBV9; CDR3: CASSVGGGAYNEQFF; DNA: TGTGCCAGCAGCGTAGGCGGGGGGGCCTACAATGAGCAGTTCTTC
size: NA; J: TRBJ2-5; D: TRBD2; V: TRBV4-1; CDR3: CASSQDLGTSLQETQYF; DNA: TGCGCCAGCAGCCAAGATTTGGGGACTAGCCTCCAAGAGACCCAGTACTTC
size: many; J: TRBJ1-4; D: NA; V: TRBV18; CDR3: CASSPPEEKLFF; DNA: TGTGCCAGCTCACCACCCGAGGAAAAACTGTTTTTT
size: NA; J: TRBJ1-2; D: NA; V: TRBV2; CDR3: CASSAAYYGYTF; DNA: TGTGCCAGCAGTGCTGCCTACTATGGCTACACCTTC
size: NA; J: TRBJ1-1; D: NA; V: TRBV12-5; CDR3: CASGSFPAYGAFF; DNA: TGTGCTAGTGGTTCATTCCCGGCTTATGGGGCTTTCTTT
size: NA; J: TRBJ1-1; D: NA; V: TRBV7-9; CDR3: CASSPTPRQVNTEAFF; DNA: TGTGCCAGCAGCCCAACTCCGCGGCAGGTTAACACTGAAGCTTTCTTT
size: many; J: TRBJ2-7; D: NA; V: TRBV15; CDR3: CATSSPTNAYEQYF; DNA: TGTGCCACCAGCAGTCCGACAAATGCCTACGAGCAGTACTTC
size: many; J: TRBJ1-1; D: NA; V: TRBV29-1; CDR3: CSVGTFNTEAFF; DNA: TGCAGCGTTGGGACCTTCAACACTGAAGCTTTCTTT
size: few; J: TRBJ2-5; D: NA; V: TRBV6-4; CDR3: CASSERGKETQYF; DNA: TGTGCCAGCAGCGAAAGGGGAAAAGAGACCCAGTACTTC
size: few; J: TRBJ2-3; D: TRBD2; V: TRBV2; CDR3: CASSERLAGDTQYF; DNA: TGTGCCAGCAGTGAACGACTAGCGGGGGATACGCAGTATTTT
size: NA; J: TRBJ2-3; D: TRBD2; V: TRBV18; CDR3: CASSPSPEGGPPDTQYF; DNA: TGTGCCAGCTCACCAAGCCCCGAGGGAGGGCCTCCAGATACGCAGTATTTT
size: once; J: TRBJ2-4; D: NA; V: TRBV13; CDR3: CASSLQIRRSKNIQYF; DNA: TGTGCCAGCAGCCTCCAAATTAGGAGGTCCAAAAACATTCAGTACTTC
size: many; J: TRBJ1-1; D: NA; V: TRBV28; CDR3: CASSLLGSGDTEAFF; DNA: TGTGCCAGCAGTTTATTGGGGAGCGGGGACACTGAAGCTTTCTTT
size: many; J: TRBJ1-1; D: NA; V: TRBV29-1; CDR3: CSVAVWPEAFF; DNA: TGCAGCGTTGCTGTTTGGCCTGAAGCTTTCTTT
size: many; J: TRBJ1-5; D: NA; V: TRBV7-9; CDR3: CATAAGSNQPQHF; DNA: TGTGCCACCGCAGCGGGTAGCAATCAGCCCCAGCATTTT
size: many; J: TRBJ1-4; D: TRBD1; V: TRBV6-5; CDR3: CASSWGGTDEKLFF; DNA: TGTGCCAGCAGTTGGGGCGGGACAGATGAAAAACTGTTTTTT
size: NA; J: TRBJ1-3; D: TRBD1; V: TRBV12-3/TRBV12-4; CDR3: CASSPVPGQDPSGNTIYF; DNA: TGTGCCAGCAGTCCAGTCCCGGGACAGGATCCCTCTGGAAACACCATATATTTT
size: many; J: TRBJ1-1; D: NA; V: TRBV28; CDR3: CASSTLMNTEAFF; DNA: TGTGCCAGCAGTACACTTATGAACACTGAAGCTTTCTTT
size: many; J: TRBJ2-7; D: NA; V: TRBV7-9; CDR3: CASSLLGGEQYF; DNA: TGTGCCAGCAGCTTACTAGGGGGCGAGCAGTACTTC